This T cell receptor beta chain was retrieved from a study of cytomegalovirus exposure and HLA in healthy donors (dated by TCRdb to about 2017). For context, the study as a whole: According to a later analysis, the approximately 130 validation repertoires were produced on the same platform as the 680 or so repertoires of the first cohort. The study was designed to test whether signatures of past pathogen exposure could be identified by cataloging public T cell receptors. Besides the first cohort of about 730 subjects, a separate validation cohort made up of roughly 130 different subjects was used. To predict cytomegalovirus infection status, the study combined high-throughput TCR immunosequencing, statistical association of individual TCRs with disease status, and machine learning. Study-wide conclusions, independent of this receptor: A later analysis found that TCRs clustered in the first cohort also tended to co-occur in the 95 to 150 validation repertoires, with 94% of cluster scores above 0. In vitro tests confirmed that three of the cytomegalovirus-associated TCR beta chains recognize cytomegalovirus antigens. Most TCR sequences were observed very rarely across donors, whereas some public TCRs were present in many individuals. A total of fewer than 200 TCR beta chains were listed by the study as associated with cytomegalovirus. In both the original and validation cohorts, the classifier was reported to diagnose cytomegalovirus status with high specificity and sensitivity. According to the authors, the approach could potentially be generalized to other disease states and immunological phenotypes. The validation cohort had no HLA typing available for a later analysis, so co-occurrence within that cohort was assessed over all 110 or so repertoires.

The library was generated by the immunoSEQ multiplex PCR assay. As for how the authors treated the data: A statistical classification framework was built for diagnosing cytomegalovirus status from the catalog of TCR beta chain sequences. The table comes from immuneACCESS by way of TCRdb, which keeps in-frame sequences with V and J called. Part of the clones is missing from these tables; in studies checked, under half for an unresolved V gene and the rest for unknown reasons. D and trimming were read from the DNA, whereas the V and J calls and clone size are those reported in that table. The sample has about 200,000 clones on record, around 86% of them singletons. Together, the top ten hold approximately 2% of the sample. On this clone itself: It lacks a known antigen. Base qualities are not recorded, but no much larger clone differs from it by a single base.

Separate from the roughly 700-subject first cohort, the validation cohort of 95 to 150 subjects was the group to which the donors belonged. CDR1 SGHTA and CDR2 FQGTGA were looked up in the germline V gene. From the cysteine through the phenylalanine, the CDR3 covers 14 amino acids. Kept here is only the CDR3 DNA, which spans 42 bases and is read in frame from base 1. Clipping removes 5 bases from V and 4 bases from J, with 5 as the unmatched junction base count. This TCR was sampled from a young woman in good health and CMV-seropositive. The sequenced sample consisted of PBMCs. This chain joins TRBV7-3 to TRBJ1-1; 9 bases in the junction line up with TRBD1. The CDR3 is CASSPQGASTEAFF. The sequenced DNA: TGTGCCAGCAGCCCACAGGGGGCCAGCACTGAAGCTTTCTTT.